A selection of T cell receptor beta chains follows, all from one sample in a study of T cell changes during pregnancy in multiple sclerosis. This table comes from immunoSEQ multiplex PCR, and its TCRdb copy is limited to in-frame clones, with some not included. Among just over 80,000 clones, roughly 95% were seen once, and the ten largest hold 0.85% to 1.2%. The sequenced sample was peripheral blood, obtained in the second trimester of pregnancy. These receptors were taken from a female donor with multiple sclerosis, enrolled in a pregnancy study. Both conserved end residues are part of each CDR3. Fields, in order: J gene, V gene, clone size, D gene, CDR3 protein, CDR3 DNA. The D gene is left open where the match is weak. Rows give clone size only sometimes, using once, few, many, or a class for an expanded clone.

J: TRBJ2-7; V: TRBV5-1; size: NA; D: NA; CDR3: CASSLAAVSYEQYF; DNA: TGCGCCAGCAGCTTGGCCGCGGTATCCTACGAGCAGTACTTC
J: TRBJ2-1; V: TRBV30; size: NA; D: TRBD2; CDR3: CAWAPRLAGGHEQFF; DNA: TGTGCCTGGGCGCCCCGACTAGCGGGAGGCCATGAGCAGTTCTTC
J: TRBJ2-7; V: TRBV7-9; size: once; D: NA; CDR3: CASSLEPGIPYEQYF; DNA: TGTGCCAGCAGCTTAGAGCCAGGGATCCCCTACGAGCAGTACTTC
J: TRBJ2-1; V: TRBV6-5; size: NA; D: NA; CDR3: CASIRSGGNEQFF; DNA: TGTGCCAGCATCAGGTCCGGTGGTAATGAGCAGTTCTTC
J: TRBJ2-7; V: TRBV27; size: NA; D: TRBD1; CDR3: CASSQRTGYYEQYF; DNA: TGTGCCAGCAGTCAACGGACAGGGTACTACGAGCAGTACTTC
J: TRBJ2-3; V: TRBV4-3; size: NA; D: NA; CDR3: CASSQGGSSTDTQYF; DNA: TGCGCCAGCAGCCAAGGAGGTTCTAGCACAGATACGCAGTATTTT
J: TRBJ1-5; V: TRBV28; size: NA; D: NA; CDR3: CASSSPNRDWQPQHF; DNA: TGTGCCAGCAGTTCACCGAACAGGGATTGGCAGCCCCAGCATTTT
J: TRBJ1-3; V: TRBV5-6; size: NA; D: TRBD1; CDR3: CASSLAGQEGNTIYF; DNA: TGTGCCAGCAGCTTGGCGGGACAGGAAGGAAACACCATATATTTT
J: TRBJ2-5; V: TRBV5-5; size: NA; D: NA; CDR3: CASSFRVSAETQYF; DNA: TGTGCCAGCAGCTTCAGGGTCTCCGCGGAGACCCAGTACTTC
J: TRBJ2-7; V: TRBV5-5; size: few; D: NA; CDR3: CASMVAPGYEQYF; DNA: TGTGCCAGCATGGTTGCCCCCGGGTACGAGCAGTACTTC
J: TRBJ2-5; V: TRBV5-6; size: NA; D: NA; CDR3: CASSSRQEYQETQYF; DNA: TGTGCCAGCAGCTCTCGACAGGAGTACCAAGAGACCCAGTACTTC
J: TRBJ2-5; V: TRBV10-1; size: NA; D: TRBD2; CDR3: CAGPAGVEVETQYF; DNA: TGCGCCGGCCCAGCGGGAGTCGAGGTGGAGACCCAGTACTTC
J: TRBJ2-1; V: TRBV5-1; size: NA; D: TRBD2; CDR3: CASSLGEGSGVLYNEQFF; DNA: TGCGCCAGCAGCTTGGGGGAGGGGAGCGGCGTCCTTTACAATGAGCAGTTCTTC
J: TRBJ1-2; V: TRBV13; size: NA; D: NA; CDR3: CASSWPGNYGYTF; DNA: TGTGCCAGCAGCTGGCCAGGGAACTATGGCTACACCTTC
J: TRBJ2-7; V: TRBV29-1; size: NA; D: TRBD2; CDR3: CSVGGGANEQYF; DNA: TGCAGCGTTGGCGGGGGTGCGAACGAGCAGTACTTC
J: TRBJ2-1; V: TRBV27; size: NA; D: TRBD1; CDR3: CASSSPRDSYNEQFF; DNA: TGTGCCAGCAGTAGCCCGAGGGACAGCTACAATGAGCAGTTCTTC
J: TRBJ2-5; V: TRBV7-2; size: NA; D: TRBD1; CDR3: CASSLEGGFQETQYF; DNA: TGTGCCAGCAGCTTAGAAGGGGGCTTCCAAGAGACCCAGTACTTC
J: TRBJ2-1; V: TRBV7-2; size: once; D: TRBD2; CDR3: CASSWRGGWQFF; DNA: TGTGCCAGCAGCTGGCGGGGGGGTTGGCAGTTCTTC
J: TRBJ1-4; V: TRBV2; size: NA; D: NA; CDR3: CASRVSTVTNEKLFF; DNA: TGTGCCAGCAGGGTTTCTACAGTAACTAATGAAAAACTGTTTTTT
J: TRBJ2-3; V: TRBV11-3; size: NA; D: TRBD2; CDR3: CASSSGTSGIGADTQYF; DNA: TGTGCCAGCAGCTCGGGGACTAGCGGGATAGGGGCAGATACGCAGTATTTT
J: TRBJ2-7; V: TRBV6-1; size: NA; D: TRBD2; CDR3: CASSASGIYEQYF; DNA: TGTGCCAGCAGTGCTAGCGGGATCTACGAGCAGTACTTC
J: TRBJ2-5; V: TRBV11-2; size: NA; D: TRBD1; CDR3: CASSLGRTGIQETQYF; DNA: TGTGCCAGCAGCTTAGGTCGGACAGGGATCCAAGAGACCCAGTACTTC
J: TRBJ2-2; V: TRBV6-5; size: NA; D: TRBD2; CDR3: CASRSGRTVGELFF; DNA: TGTGCCAGCAGGTCCGGGAGGACCGTCGGGGAGCTGTTTTTT
J: TRBJ1-5; V: TRBV2; size: NA; D: NA; CDR3: CASSESEVRLNQPQHF; DNA: TGTGCCAGCAGTGAATCGGAAGTGAGGCTCAATCAGCCCCAGCATTTT
J: TRBJ2-5; V: TRBV4-3; size: NA; D: TRBD2; CDR3: CASSPRTSGEQETQYF; DNA: TGCGCCAGCAGCCCGCGGACTAGCGGCGAGCAAGAGACCCAGTACTTC
J: TRBJ1-4; V: TRBV28; size: NA; D: NA; CDR3: CASSSETVVRGEKLFF; DNA: TGTGCCAGCAGTTCCGAGACAGTTGTAAGAGGCGAAAAACTGTTTTTT
J: TRBJ2-2; V: TRBV27; size: NA; D: TRBD1; CDR3: CASSPRPFRDSKNTGELFF; DNA: TGTGCCAGCAGCCCTAGGCCTTTCCGGGACAGTAAAAACACCGGGGAGCTGTTTTTT
J: TRBJ1-2; V: TRBV6-4; size: once; D: NA; CDR3: CARRQTGYTF; DNA: TGTGCCAGGAGACAGACGGGCTACACCTTC
J: TRBJ2-3; V: TRBV11-2; size: NA; D: TRBD2; CDR3: CASSSPGGSRTDTQYF; DNA: TGTGCCAGCAGCTCCCCCGGCGGGAGTCGAACAGATACGCAGTATTTT
J: TRBJ2-5; V: TRBV12-5; size: NA; D: TRBD2; CDR3: CASGYLTGTSGRGQYF; DNA: TGTGCTAGTGGTTACCTGACCGGGACTAGCGGGAGAGGCCAGTACTTC
J: TRBJ2-7; V: TRBV7-8; size: once; D: TRBD1; CDR3: CASSLGTGWSRGYEQYF; DNA: TGTGCCAGCAGCTTAGGGACAGGGTGGTCAAGAGGTTACGAGCAGTACTTC
J: TRBJ2-7; V: TRBV27; size: NA; D: NA; CDR3: CASSLLRGEQYF; DNA: TGTGCCAGCAGTCTCCTGCGAGGAGAGCAGTACTTC
J: TRBJ1-3; V: TRBV5-5; size: NA; D: TRBD1; CDR3: CASSLHPSQGADF; DNA: TGTGCCAGCAGCTTGCACCCCTCACAGGGGGCCGATTTT
J: TRBJ2-7; V: TRBV7-9; size: once; D: NA; CDR3: CASSLAGGNAYEQYF; DNA: TGTGCCAGCAGCTTGGCTGGCGGGAACGCCTACGAGCAGTACTTC
J: TRBJ1-2; V: TRBV6-5; size: NA; D: NA; CDR3: CASGPGVGGYTF; DNA: TGTGCCAGCGGCCCAGGGGTTGGCGGCTACACCTTC